One and the same sample provided the 31 T cell receptor beta chains below, sequenced in a study of blood T cells in healthy people across ages. Together with a sample-barcoded 5' primer, a J-beta primer mix was included in a second PCR lasting about 6 to 11 cycles. TCRdb redid the calling of the 5' RACE reads with MiXCR, one entry per CDR3 protein. In the table there are about 1 million distinct CDR3 sequences, approximately 25% of which are singletons. The same data also went into a second study, on T cells of mothers and their children.

Sequencing was performed on blood. The origin of the receptors is a girl aged 2 to 10 in good health.

This clonotype appeared a few times. V usage is TRBV6-2 or TRBV6-3 and J usage is TRBJ1-2; D gene ambiguous. Germline lookup yields CDR1 MNHEY and CDR2 SVGEGT. The CDR3 is 15 residues long. The V end lost 5 bases, the J end lost 2 bases, and 15 bases lay between the germline ends. DNA of the CDR3: TGTGCCAGCAGTCAAGGCGAGGCGGGGAACTATGGCTACACCTTC. It encodes CASSQGEAGNYGYTF.

This clonotype was seen only a few times. The V and J genes are TRBV7-8 and TRBJ2-5; D is uncertain. The germline gives CDR1 SGHVS, CDR2 FQNEAQ. The CDR3 spans 13 residues. V dropped 5 bases and J dropped 5 bases, with 12 bases sitting between them. CDR3 protein: CASSLLTGETQYF. The CDR3 DNA is TGTGCCAGCAGCCTGCTCACTGGGGAGACCCAGTACTTC.

This rearrangement joins TRBV6-6 to TRBJ2-2, with D possibly TRBD2 on 5 matching bases. Trimming cost V 4 bases and J 8 bases, with 20 bases left between them. This CDR3 comprises 16 residues. Germline loops: CDR1 MNHNY, CDR2 SVGAGI (reference sequence). DNA of the CDR3: TGTGCCAGCAGTTGGTCGGGGATGGGCGGTTCGGGGGAGCTGTTTTTT. Protein product: CASSWSGMGGSGELFF.

The rearrangement uses TRBV11-1 and TRBJ2-5; no clear D. V was trimmed by 7 bases and J by 3 bases, leaving 9 bases between them. CDR1 and CDR2 (germline): SGHAT, FQDESV (reference sequence). The CDR3 runs to 12 residues. In DNA, the CDR3 is TGTGCCAGCAACAACATGGAAGAGACCCAGTACTTC. This sequence encodes CASNNMEETQYF.

This clonotype was counted a few times. This chain links TRBV5-4 with TRBJ2-7; a weak D match, TRBD2 (6 bases). CDR1 is SGHNT, CDR2 YYREEE, per germline (reference sequence). Deletions cut 0 bases from V and 9 bases from J, with 19 bases between. The CDR3 sequence is 15 residues long. The CDR3 DNA follows: TGTGCCAGCAGCTTGGAAGGGGAGGCTAGCCGCGGGCAGTACTTC. Protein product: CASSLEGEASRGQYF.

V gene TRBV12-5 combines with J gene TRBJ2-7; 7 bases line up with TRBD1. This CDR3 is built from 17 residues. CDR1 and CDR2 (germline): LGHNT, FRNRAP. With 5 bases clipped from V and 1 base from J, the junction kept 14 bases outside the gene matches. CDR3 in DNA: TGTGCTAGTGGTGGCTCTAAGACAGGGCTCTCTTCCTACGAGCAGTACTTC. Translation: CASGGSKTGLSSYEQYF.

Only a few counts were recorded for this clonotype. The chain joins TRBV2 to TRBJ1-2, with D possibly being TRBD1 (6 bases). V dropped 2 bases and J dropped 4 bases, with 11 bases sitting between them. Germline CDR1 is SNHLY and CDR2 is FYNNEI. The CDR3 length is 14 residues. CDR3: CASSELQGSYGYTF. The CDR3 nucleotides are TGTGCCAGCAGTGAACTACAGGGTAGCTATGGCTACACCTTC.

Only a few counts were recorded for this clonotype. The gene calls are TRBV9 and TRBJ2-3; 8 bases map to TRBD2. The CDR3 is 17 amino acids. In germline, CDR1 is SGDLS, CDR2 YYNGEE. J lost 2 bases, V lost 4 bases, and 12 bases had no gene match. The DNA for the CDR3 is TGTGCCAGCAGCCCTTGGGGTGATAGCGGGGTCACAGATACGCAGTATTTT. Protein: CASSPWGDSGVTDTQYF.

This clonotype was observed a few times. The genes are TRBV14 and TRBJ1-6; possibly TRBD1 for D (5 bases). The germline V and J ends were trimmed by 0 bases and 8 bases, with 11 bases remaining between them. Germline-derived CDR1 and CDR2 are SGHDN and FVKESK. CDR3 size: 15 residues. The CDR3 spells CASSQDTGNHSPLHF. The CDR3 nucleotides read TGTGCCAGCAGCCAAGATACAGGAAACCATTCACCCCTCCACTTT.

V and J are TRBV4-1 and TRBJ2-7, with TRBD2 as a possible D gene (5 bases). Germline lookup yields CDR1 MGHRA and CDR2 YSYEKL. There are 15 residues in the CDR3. Trimming removed 0 bases at V and 7 bases at J, with 16 bases between. The CDR3 DNA sequence: TGCGCCAGCAGCCAAGATCGTACCGGGGTTATTGAGCAGTACTTC. Its protein product is CASSQDRTGVIEQYF.

This clonotype was detected a few times. The V call is TRBV6-1, the J call TRBJ2-1; 9 bases line up with TRBD1. This CDR3 is 17 amino acids long. The V and J ends lost 6 bases and 2 bases, in that order; junction bases with no gene match: 11. CDR1 MNHNS and CDR2 SASEGT come from the germline V gene. This chain's CDR3 is CASSSQSTGGPYNEQFF. DNA for the CDR3: TGTGCCAGCAGCTCTCAATCGACAGGGGGTCCCTACAATGAGCAGTTCTTC.

This clonotype was found a few times. The chain employs TRBV9 and TRBJ2-5; 8 bases line up with TRBD2. CDR3 length: 15 amino acids. The germline V gene encodes CDR1 SGDLS and CDR2 YYNGEE. After removal of 3 bases from V and 1 base from J, the junction contained 5 bases not matched to a gene. CDR3: CASSGGGGLQETQYF. In DNA form, the CDR3 reads TGTGCCAGCAGCGGGGGCGGGGGGCTCCAAGAGACCCAGTACTTC.

This clonotype showed up just a few times. The J gene is TRBJ2-2, the V gene TRBV3-1; a weak D match, TRBD2 (5 bases). This CDR3 spans 14 amino acids. V was trimmed by 3 bases and J by 3 bases, leaving 8 bases between them. Germline CDR1 and CDR2: LGHDT and YNNKEL (reference sequence). The CDR3 DNA sequence: TGTGCCAGCAGCCATCACGGGGACACCGGGGAGCTGTTTTTT. It yields the protein CASSHHGDTGELFF.

The J gene is TRBJ2-1, the V gene TRBV28, with D perhaps TRBD1 (6 bases). Germline V lookup: CDR1 MDHEN, CDR2 SYDVKM. The CDR3 has 13 residues. Trimming took 7 bases from V and 3 from J, leaving 10 bases between them. The DNA for the CDR3 is TGTGCCAGCAAGGCGGACAGCTACAATGAGCAGTTCTTC. It codes for CASKADSYNEQFF.

This clonotype was seen more than once but under ten times. The germline gene is not matched at one end of the junction; a read error may be the cause. The chain links TRBV11-3 to TRBJ2-5; TRBD2 matches 7 bases. CDR3 length: 13 residues. Germline V CDR1 and CDR2: SGHNT, YENEEA. The CDR3 reads CASSLVARETLYF. Written as DNA, the CDR3 is TGTGCCAGCAGCCTAGTGGCGCGGGAGACCCTGTACTTC.

The chain combines TRBV5-1 with TRBJ2-7; the D gene could be TRBD1 or TRBD2 (6 bases each). Germline V CDR1 and CDR2: SGHRS, YFSETQ. This CDR3 is 13 amino acids long. The V end was cut by 7 bases, the J end by 3 bases, with 14 bases between. As DNA, the CDR3 is TGCGCCAGCTTCCGACAGGAGGGCTACGAGCAGTACTTC. Its translation: CASFRQEGYEQYF.

This chain links TRBV6-2 or TRBV6-3 with TRBJ2-1; 16 positions agree with TRBD2. Germline V gene lookup returns CDR1 MNHEY and CDR2 SVGEGT. V lost 6 bases and J lost 10; bases outside the gene matches: 12. The CDR3 runs 17 residues. The CDR3 loop reads CASSSGTSGGAFREQFF. The CDR3 DNA reads TGTGCCAGCAGCTCCGGGACTAGCGGGGGGGCCTTTCGAGAGCAGTTCTTC.

Remarks on this clonotype: The junction and the germline gene differ at one end; a read error may be behind it. CDR3 residues: CSVERQLSGDTIYF. The CDR3 DNA sequence: TGCAGCGTTGAACGTCAGCTCTCTGGAGACACCATATATTTT. This chain uses TRBV29-1 with TRBJ1-3; D gene unclear. The CDR3 runs 14 residues. CDR1 and CDR2 from the germline V gene are SQVTM and ANQGSEA.

This clonotype was picked up many times. This chain connects TRBV20-1 to TRBJ2-5; D gene unclear. Germline V gene sequence: CDR1 DFQATT, CDR2 SNEGSKA (reference sequence). Trimming shortened V by 5 bases and J by 5 bases, and 6 bases separated the two germline ends. This CDR3 has 10 residues. DNA for the CDR3: TGCAGTGCTCAGATGGAGACCCAGTACTTC. Translated, it gives CSAQMETQYF.

V usage is TRBV20-1 and J usage is TRBJ2-5; D possibly uses TRBD1 or TRBD2 (5 bases each). Germline V lookup: CDR1 DFQATT, CDR2 SNEGSKA (reference sequence). The CDR3 length is 16 residues. The V end lost 6 bases, the J end lost 10 bases, and 30 bases lay between the germline ends. The CDR3 bases are TGCAGTGCCTCCTCCATTGGGGACGGGCGGTTCTGGGACCAGTACTTC. It translates to CSASSIGDGRFWDQYF.

This clonotype turned up a few times. The chain employs TRBV15 and TRBJ2-1; 8 bases are a match to TRBD1. In germline, CDR1 is LNHNV, CDR2 YYDKDF (reference sequence). The CDR3 length is 16 residues. Trimming took 1 base from V and 9 from J; bases not matched to a gene: 11. CDR3: CATSRGQGSSLGEQFF. The CDR3 nucleotides read TGTGCCACCAGCAGAGGACAGGGGTCTTCTCTTGGTGAGCAGTTCTTC.

The rearrangement joins TRBV5-6 to TRBJ2-1; TRBD2 aligns across 7 bases. Germline CDR1 SGHDT, CDR2 YYEEEE. J gave up 6 bases and V 2 bases, and 17 bases lay outside the gene matches. This CDR3 contains 18 residues. CDR3 in DNA: TGTGCCAGCAGCTTTTTGATCCTCGGGAGCGGGACGCGCAATGAGCAGTTCTTC. This gives the protein CASSFLILGSGTRNEQFF.

The rearrangement uses TRBV5-1 and TRBJ1-4; maybe TRBD1 (5 bases). This CDR3 has 14 amino acids. V was trimmed by 3 bases and J by 9 bases, leaving 15 bases between them. CDR1 and CDR2 (germline): SGHRS, YFSETQ. Here the CDR3 DNA reads TGCGCCAGCAGCTCCCAACCTGACAGCAAAAAACTGTTTTTT. It codes for CASSSQPDSKKLFF.

This chain joins TRBV29-1 and TRBJ1-1, with 7 bases fitting TRBD1. With V trimmed by 1 base and J by 4 bases, 21 bases remained unmatched. Germline-derived CDR1 and CDR2 are SQVTM and ANQGSEA. CDR3 length: 19 amino acids. The CDR3: CSVEGGVRGSPSFGTEAFF. The CDR3 coding sequence is TGCAGCGTTGAAGGAGGGGTCAGGGGGTCGCCGAGTTTTGGCACTGAAGCTTTCTTT.

This clonotype was counted only a few times. The gene calls are TRBV10-3 and TRBJ2-6; 9 nucleotides align to TRBD1. This CDR3 is built from 19 residues. Germline CDR1 reads ENHRY; CDR2 reads SYGVKD. After removal of 0 bases from V and 0 bases from J, the junction contained 6 bases not matched to a gene. The CDR3 is CAISESPGQGTSGANVLTF. In DNA form, the CDR3 reads TGTGCCATCAGTGAGTCCCCCGGACAGGGGACCTCTGGGGCCAACGTCCTGACTTTC.

The chain uses TRBV7-2 and TRBJ1-1, with D unclear. The CDR3 is 13 amino acids. Trimming cost V 3 bases and J 3 bases, with 8 bases left between them. Germline assignment: CDR1 SGHTA and CDR2 FQGNSA. As DNA, the CDR3 is TGTGCCAGCAGCTTTAGGAAGGACACTGAAGCTTTCTTT. It encodes CASSFRKDTEAFF. Full variable domain (remainder filled in from reference TRBV7-2 and TRBJ1-1): GAGVSQSPSNKVTEKGKDVELRCDPISGHTALYWYRQSLGQGLEFLIYFQGNSAPDKSGLPSDRFSAERTGGSVSTLTIQRTQQEDSAVYLCASSFRKDTEAFFGQGTRLTVV.

The chain is built from TRBV20-1 and TRBJ2-3; 7 bases are a match to TRBD2. Germline CDR1 DFQATT, CDR2 SNEGSKA (reference sequence). J was trimmed by 0 bases and V by 0 bases; bases with no gene match: 6. This CDR3 contains 16 residues. The CDR3, as DNA: TGCAGTGCTAGAGATGGGAGGGAACCAAGCACAGATACGCAGTATTTT. Encoded protein: CSARDGREPSTDTQYF.

The chain has TRBV2 and TRBJ1-2; TRBD1 is a possible D gene (6 bases). Trimming removed 4 bases from V and 7 bases from J, with 10 bases in between. Germline-derived CDR1 and CDR2 are SNHLY and FYNNEI. The CDR3 extends over 12 amino acids. The CDR3 DNA follows: TGTGCCAGCAGTGGGACAGCCGGTGGCTACACCTTC. Encoded protein: CASSGTAGGYTF.

This clonotype was seen a handful of times. The chain combines TRBV4-3 with TRBJ2-1, with D unclear. CDR3 length: 12 amino acids. From germline, CDR1 is LGHNA and CDR2 YSLEER. Trimming left V 3 bases short and J 7 bases short, with 7 bases between. For the CDR3, the DNA is TGCGCCAGCAGCCACGTAACAAATGAGCAGTTCTTC. It codes for CASSHVTNEQFF.

This chain links TRBV29-1 with TRBJ2-7; D is undetermined. This CDR3 contains 13 residues. Trimming cost V 6 bases and J 5 bases, with 17 bases left between them. CDR1 SQVTM and CDR2 ANQGSEA come from the germline V gene. The CDR3 DNA reads as TGCAGCGTCCTTTTTTCCCTTGGGGACGAGCAGTACTTC. This codes for CSVLFSLGDEQYF.

This clonotype occurred a few times. V usage is TRBV9 and J usage is TRBJ1-1; 7 positions agree with TRBD1. Germline V gene sequence: CDR1 SGDLS, CDR2 YYNGEE. After removal of 3 bases from V and 4 bases from J, the junction contained 3 bases not matched to a gene. The CDR3 sequence is 13 residues long. DNA for the CDR3: TGTGCCAGCAGCGAAGGGGGCGTCACTGAAGCTTTCTTT. Translation gives CASSEGGVTEAFF.